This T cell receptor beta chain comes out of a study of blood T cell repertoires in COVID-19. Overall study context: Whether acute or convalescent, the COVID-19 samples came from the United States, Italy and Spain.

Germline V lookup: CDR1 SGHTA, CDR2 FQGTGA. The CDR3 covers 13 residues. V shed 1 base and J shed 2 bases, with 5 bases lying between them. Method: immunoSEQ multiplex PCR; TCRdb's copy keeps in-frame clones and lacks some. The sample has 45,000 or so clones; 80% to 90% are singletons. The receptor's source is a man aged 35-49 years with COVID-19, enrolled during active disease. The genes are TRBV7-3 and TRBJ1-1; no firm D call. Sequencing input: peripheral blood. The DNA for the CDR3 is TGTGCCAGCAGCTTAAGCGTCAACACTGAAGCTTTCTTT. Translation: CASSLSVNTEAFF. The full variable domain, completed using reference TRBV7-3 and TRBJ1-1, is GAGVSQTPSNKVTEKGKYVELRCDPISGHTALYWYRQSLGQGPEFLIYFQGTGAADDSGLPNDRFFAVRPEGSVSTLKIQRTERGDSAVYLCASSLSVNTEAFFGQGTRLTVV.